Given below is one T cell receptor beta chain in context. This sample was included in a study of identical twins. TCRdb reprocessed the 5' RACE reads with MiXCR, giving one entry per CDR3 protein. The table records 550,000 to 700,000 distinct CDR3 sequences, about 20% of them present only once. Another study also made use of these data, one on T cells expressing NK-cell markers.

The source is a woman under 30 in good health. Input material: PBMCs.

The CDR3 loop is CSALASGANVLTF. In nucleotides, the CDR3 is TGCAGTGCCCTAGCATCTGGGGCCAACGTCCTGACTTTC. The J gene is TRBJ2-6, the V gene TRBV20-1; D possibly corresponds to TRBD2 (5 bases). The CDR3 consists of 13 residues. With 6 bases removed from V and 1 base from J, the gap between germline ends came to 7 bases. Looked up from germline, CDR1 is DFQATT and CDR2 is SNEGSKA (reference sequence).